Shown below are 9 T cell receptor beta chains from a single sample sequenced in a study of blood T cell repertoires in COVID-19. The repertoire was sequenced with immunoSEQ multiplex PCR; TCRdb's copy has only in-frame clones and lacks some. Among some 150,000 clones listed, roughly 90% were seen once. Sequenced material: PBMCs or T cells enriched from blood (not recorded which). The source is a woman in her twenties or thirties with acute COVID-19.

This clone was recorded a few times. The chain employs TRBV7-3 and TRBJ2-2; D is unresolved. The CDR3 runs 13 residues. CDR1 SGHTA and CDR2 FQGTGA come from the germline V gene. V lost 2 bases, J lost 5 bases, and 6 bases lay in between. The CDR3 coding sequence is TGTGCCAGCAGCTTAGATCTAACCGGGGAGCTGTTTTTT. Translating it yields CASSLDLTGELFF.

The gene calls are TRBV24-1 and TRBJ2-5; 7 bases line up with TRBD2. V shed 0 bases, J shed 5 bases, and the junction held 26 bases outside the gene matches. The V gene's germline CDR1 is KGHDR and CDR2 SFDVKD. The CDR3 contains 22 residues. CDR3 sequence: CATSDLQVGRDSPKSGRETQYF. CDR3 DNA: TGTGCCACCAGTGATTTGCAAGTTGGGAGGGACTCTCCAAAATCCGGCCGGGAGACCCAGTACTTC.

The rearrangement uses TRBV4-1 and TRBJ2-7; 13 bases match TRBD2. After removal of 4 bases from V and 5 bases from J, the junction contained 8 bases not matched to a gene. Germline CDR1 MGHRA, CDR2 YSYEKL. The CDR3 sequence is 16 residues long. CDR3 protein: CASSPPTSGRIHEQYF. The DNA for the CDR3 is TGCGCCAGCAGCCCACCGACTAGCGGGAGGATCCACGAGCAGTACTTC.

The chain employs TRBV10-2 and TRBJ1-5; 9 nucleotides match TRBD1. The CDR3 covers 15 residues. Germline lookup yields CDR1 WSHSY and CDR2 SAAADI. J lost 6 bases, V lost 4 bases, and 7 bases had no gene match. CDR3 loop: CASSGGQGGVQPQHF. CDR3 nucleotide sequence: TGCGCCAGCAGTGGGGGACAGGGTGGGGTTCAGCCCCAGCATTTT.

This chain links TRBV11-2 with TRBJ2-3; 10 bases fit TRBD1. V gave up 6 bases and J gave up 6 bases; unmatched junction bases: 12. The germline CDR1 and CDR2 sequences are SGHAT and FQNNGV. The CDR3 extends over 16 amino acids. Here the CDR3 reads CASRTGGTGVTDTQYF. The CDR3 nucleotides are TGTGCCAGCAGGACCGGAGGGACAGGGGTTACCGATACGCAGTATTTT. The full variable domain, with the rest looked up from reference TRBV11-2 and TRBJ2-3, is EAGVAQSPRYKIIEKRQSVAFWCNPISGHATLYWYQQILGQGPKLLIQFQNNGVVDDSQLPKDRFSAERLKGVDSTLKIQPAKLEDSAVYLCASRTGGTGVTDTQYFGPGTRLTVL.

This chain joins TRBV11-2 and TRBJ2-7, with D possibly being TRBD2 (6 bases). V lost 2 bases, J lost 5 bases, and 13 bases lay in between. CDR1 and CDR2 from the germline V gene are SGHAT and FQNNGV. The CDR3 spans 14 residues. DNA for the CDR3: TGTGCCAGCAGCTTACGTTGGGACTTCAACGAGCAGTACTTC. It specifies CASSLRWDFNEQYF.

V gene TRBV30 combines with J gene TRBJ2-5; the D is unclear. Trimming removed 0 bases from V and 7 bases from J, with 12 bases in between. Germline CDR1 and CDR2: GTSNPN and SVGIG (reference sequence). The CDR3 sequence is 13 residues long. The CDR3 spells CAWSVQRVGTQYF. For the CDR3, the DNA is TGTGCCTGGAGTGTACAGAGAGTCGGGACCCAGTACTTC.

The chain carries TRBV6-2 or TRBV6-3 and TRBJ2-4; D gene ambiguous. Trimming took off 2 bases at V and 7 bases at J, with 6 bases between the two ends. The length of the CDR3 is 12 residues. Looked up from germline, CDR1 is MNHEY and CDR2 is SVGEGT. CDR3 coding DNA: TGTGCCAGCAGTTACACCAGTAACATTCAGTACTTC. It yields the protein CASSYTSNIQYF.

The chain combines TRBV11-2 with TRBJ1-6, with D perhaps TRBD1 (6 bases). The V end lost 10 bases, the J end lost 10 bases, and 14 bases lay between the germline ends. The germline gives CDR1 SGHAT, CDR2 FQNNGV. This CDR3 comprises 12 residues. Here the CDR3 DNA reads TGTGCCACCGAGGGGGTCTACTCACCCCTCCACTTT. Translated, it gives CATEGVYSPLHF.